A selection of T cell receptor beta chains follows, all from one sample in a study of blood T cell repertoires in COVID-19. Using immunoSEQ multiplex PCR, the repertoire was profiled, and TCRdb retains in-frame clones only, with some absent. The repertoire holds some 25,000 clones, 81% seen once, with approximately 6.1% in the top ten. Sequenced material: peripheral blood. All receptors come from a man between 65 and 79 years old with acute or convalescent COVID-19. The CDR3 runs from the conserved cysteine through the conserved F or W. The D gene is left open where the match is weak. Expanded clones get a size class; other rows say once, few or many, or leave the size out.

>.|TRBJ1-2|TRBV19|TRBD1
CASKDRGRNYGYTF
TGTGCCAGTAAGGACAGGGGGCGCAACTATGGCTACACCTTC
>.|TRBJ2-7|TRBV19|.
CASSSRDNDEQYF
TGTGCCAGTAGTAGCCGGGACAACGACGAGCAGTACTTC
>.|TRBJ2-3|TRBV19|.
CASSPQEGAGTDTQYF
TGTGCCAGTAGTCCTCAGGAGGGGGCTGGCACAGATACGCAGTATTTT
>.|TRBJ2-1|TRBV7-3|TRBD1
CASSPTQGARNNEQFF
TGTGCCAGCAGCCCGACACAGGGGGCGAGGAACAATGAGCAGTTCTTC
>once|TRBJ1-2|TRBV2|.
CASSSRGRGYTF
TGTGCCAGCAGCTCTCGAGGGCGAGGCTACACCTTC
>.|TRBJ1-2|TRBV19|.
CASSGQRGYTF
TGTGCCAGTAGTGGACAACGGGGCTACACCTTC
>.|TRBJ2-3|TRBV6-2/TRBV6-3|TRBD2
CASSYSSGGTSDTQYF
TGTGCCAGCAGTTACTCTAGCGGGGGGACTTCAGATACGCAGTATTTT
>.|TRBJ2-7|TRBV7-9|.
CASSLELYEQYF
TGTGCCAGCAGCTTAGAACTCTACGAGCAGTACTTC
>.|TRBJ2-2|TRBV18|.
CASSEVVRNTGELFF
TGTGCCAGCTCGGAGGTAGTACGCAACACCGGGGAGCTGTTTTTT
>.|TRBJ2-2|TRBV10-3|TRBD2
CAISELVAGGTGELFF
TGTGCCATCAGTGAGTTGGTAGCGGGAGGCACCGGGGAGCTGTTTTTT
>.|TRBJ1-3|TRBV5-5|.
CASSLETVGNTIYF
TGTGCCAGCAGCTTGGAGACAGTCGGAAACACCATATATTTT
>few|TRBJ2-5|TRBV23-1|.
CASSQGRQETQYF
TGCGCCAGTTCCCAGGGGCGCCAAGAGACCCAGTACTTC
>.|TRBJ1-2|TRBV6-5|TRBD1
CASSFGRTGNYGYTF
TGTGCCAGCAGCTTCGGCCGGACAGGGAACTATGGCTACACCTTC
>.|TRBJ2-1|TRBV29-1|TRBD1
CSVAPGQGFHEQFF
TGCAGCGTTGCCCCGGGACAGGGTTTTCATGAGCAGTTCTTC
>.|TRBJ2-3|TRBV19|TRBD2
CASSIDGTSMDTQYF
TGTGCCAGTAGTATAGACGGGACTAGCATGGATACGCAGTATTTT
>.|TRBJ2-1|TRBV19|.
CASSIAGSSYNEQFF
TGTGCCAGTAGTATCGCCGGGAGTTCCTACAATGAGCAGTTCTTC
>.|TRBJ1-6|TRBV14|.
CASSQGRGNSPLHF
TGTGCCAGCAGCCAAGGAAGGGGGAATTCACCCCTCCACTTT
>.|TRBJ1-1|TRBV6-5|TRBD1
CASRQGLGNTEAFF
TGTGCCAGCAGACAGGGGCTGGGGAACACTGAAGCTTTCTTT
>.|TRBJ2-2|TRBV11-2|TRBD2
CASSLTSGRVAGELFF
TGTGCCAGCAGCTTAACTAGCGGGAGAGTTGCCGGGGAGCTGTTTTTT
>once|TRBJ1-6|TRBV5-1|.
CASRGDYNSPLHF
TGCGCCAGCAGGGGAGATTATAATTCACCCCTCCACTTT
>.|TRBJ2-3|TRBV6-5|TRBD1
CASEGAGTDTQYF
TGTGCCAGCGAGGGGGCGGGCACAGATACGCAGTATTTT
>.|TRBJ1-3|TRBV6-5|.
CASTPLAGTGNTIYF
TGTGCCAGCACCCCCCTTGCAGGGACTGGAAACACCATATATTTT
>.|TRBJ1-6|TRBV19|.
CASSTGGTYNSPLHF
TGTGCCAGTAGTACGGGAGGCACCTATAATTCACCCCTCCACTTT
>.|TRBJ2-2|TRBV5-1|.
CASSLTGPGELFF
TGCGCCAGCAGCTTGACAGGACCCGGGGAGCTGTTTTTT
>.|TRBJ2-7|TRBV10-2|TRBD2
CASRGLAGDEQYF
TGCGCCAGCAGGGGACTAGCGGGAGATGAGCAGTACTTC
>once|TRBJ2-1|TRBV15|TRBD1
CATSRDGGQGFEQFF
TGTGCCACCAGCAGAGACGGGGGACAGGGATTTGAGCAGTTCTTC
>.|TRBJ1-2|TRBV6-5|TRBD1
CASSSGQGAGYGYTF
TGTGCCAGCAGTTCGGGACAGGGGGCAGGGTATGGCTACACCTTC
>once|TRBJ1-2|TRBV13|.
CASSGGAGYGYTF
TGTGCCAGCAGCGGGGGGGCGGGATATGGCTACACCTTC
>.|TRBJ1-1|TRBV12-3/TRBV12-4|.
CASGGEGRYEAFF
TGTGCCAGCGGGGGGGAAGGGAGATATGAAGCTTTCTTT
>once|TRBJ2-2|TRBV6-1|TRBD1
CASSETGQGGPGELFF
TGTGCCAGCAGTGAAACCGGACAGGGAGGCCCCGGGGAGCTGTTTTTT
>.|TRBJ1-4|TRBV9|.
CASSDGGTTNEKLFF
TGTGCCAGCAGCGATGGAGGGACAACTAATGAAAAACTGTTTTTT
>.|TRBJ2-3|TRBV30|TRBD2
CAWSVRTSGGVLPQYF
TGTGCCTGGAGTGTTCGGACAAGCGGGGGGGTTCTCCCGCAGTATTTT
>.|TRBJ2-1|TRBV7-8|.
CASSPRLAARYNEQFF
TGTGCCAGCAGCCCTAGACTGGCGGCCCGTTACAATGAGCAGTTCTTC
>.|TRBJ1-4|TRBV6-2/TRBV6-3|.
CASSPRAGLNEKLFF
TGTGCCAGCAGCCCCCGGGCGGGGCTAAATGAAAAACTGTTTTTT
>.|TRBJ2-6|TRBV2|TRBD1
CASSGRTGEDLSSGANVLTF
TGTGCCAGCAGTGGACGAACAGGGGAAGATCTTAGCTCTGGGGCCAACGTCCTGACTTTC
>few|TRBJ2-1|TRBV3-1/TRBV3-2|TRBD2
CASSLRRGSYNEQFF
TGTGCCAGCAGCCTCCGCCGCGGGAGCTACAATGAGCAGTTCTTC
>.|TRBJ1-4|TRBV6-2/TRBV6-3|TRBD1
CASSYDRVVEKLFF
TGTGCCAGCAGTTACGACAGGGTGGTGGAAAAACTGTTTTTT
>.|TRBJ2-7|TRBV27|.
CASSLWGRPRSYEQYF
TGTGCCAGCAGTTTATGGGGGAGGCCCCGTTCCTACGAGCAGTACTTC
>.|TRBJ1-1|TRBV6-6|.
CASSYSYRTEAFF
TGTGCCAGCAGTTACTCCTACAGGACTGAAGCTTTCTTT
>.|TRBJ1-4|TRBV24-1|.
CATSEVKGGAEKLFF
TGTGCCACCAGTGAGGTTAAAGGTGGAGCTGAAAAACTGTTTTTT
>.|TRBJ1-6|TRBV7-9|.
CASSFVRGQAGSPLHF
TGTGCCAGCAGCTTCGTAAGGGGTCAGGCGGGGTCACCCCTCCACTTT
>.|TRBJ2-6|TRBV6-5|.
CASSDPGGANVLTF
TGTGCCAGCAGCGACCCGGGGGGGGCCAACGTCCTGACTTTC
>.|TRBJ2-3|TRBV19|TRBD2
CASGTSGTDTQYF
TGTGCCAGTGGGACTAGCGGCACAGATACGCAGTATTTT
>.|TRBJ2-1|TRBV29-1|TRBD2
CSARRGSSGDGNEQFF
TGCAGCGCCCGAAGAGGGTCTAGCGGGGACGGCAATGAGCAGTTCTTC
>once|TRBJ1-1|TRBV7-9|.
CASSLAHPGYNTEAFF
TGTGCCAGCAGCTTAGCACACCCAGGGTACAACACTGAAGCTTTCTTT
>once|TRBJ1-4|TRBV7-2|.
CASSTRQGGEKLFF
TGTGCCAGCAGCACGCGTCAGGGAGGAGAAAAACTGTTTTTT
>.|TRBJ2-1|TRBV6-4|.
CASSDGAEDYNEQFF
TGTGCCAGCAGTGACGGGGCGGAAGACTACAATGAGCAGTTCTTC
>.|TRBJ2-7|TRBV11-3|TRBD1
CASSYRTGSPYEQYF
TGTGCCAGCAGCTACAGGACAGGGAGTCCCTACGAGCAGTACTTC